The 25 T cell receptor beta chains below come from one sample, sequenced in a study of breast tumors, draining lymph nodes, adjacent tissues. TCRdb called the multiplex PCR reads again in MiXCR, with one record for every CDR3 protein. The data hold fewer than 80,000 distinct CDR3 sequences, with about 40% observed a single time. Sequencing used breast tumor tissue. These receptors were collected from a female donor with breast cancer. Some clones in this sample may be carry-over from other donors' samples.

On this clonotype itself: The missing conserved phenylalanine or tryptophan at the end of this CDR3 makes a read error likely. The DNA is left out, because the CDR3 cannot be placed on it with certainty; the CDR3 is given as TCRdb lists it. The rearrangement joins TRBV4-2 to TRBJ2-5; the DNA was not compared with TRBD1, the D call given in the table. The CDR3 length equals 16 residues, ends included. CDR1 is LGHNA and CDR2 is YNFKEQ in the germline V gene. CDR3 region: CASSQDRAGKGYTFGS.

This clonotype was recorded at least ten times. V usage is TRBV19 and J usage is TRBJ2-5, with TRBD1 identical over 8 bases. Trimming took 1 base from V and 10 from J; bases not matched to a gene: 11. The germline gives CDR1 LNHDA, CDR2 SQIVND (reference sequence). There are 15 residues in the CDR3. The CDR3: CASSIGTGYLLIQYF. CDR3 in DNA: TGTGCCAGTAGTATAGGGACAGGGTACCTCCTAATCCAGTACTTC.

In nucleotides, the CDR3 is TGTGCCAGCAGTTTAGAGGACAGGGGGGGAAATGAGCAGTTCTTC. The encoded protein is CASSLEDRGGNEQFF. This rearrangement joins TRBV12-3 or TRBV12-4 to TRBJ2-1; 10 nucleotides match TRBD1. With V trimmed by 1 base and J by 7 bases, 4 bases remained unmatched. This CDR3 region has 15 residues.

This clonotype was detected many times. The chain combines TRBV5-6 with TRBJ2-7; TRBD1 matches at 8 bases. The CDR3 spans 13 residues. Germline CDR1 and CDR2: SGHDT and YYEEEE. V lost 5 bases, J lost 6 bases, and 7 bases stayed unmatched. The CDR3 DNA reads as TGTGCCAGCAGGCCGGGACAGGTCTCCGAGCAGTACTTC. Residues: CASRPGQVSEQYF.

The J gene is TRBJ2-7, the V gene TRBV7-2; the D gene is possibly TRBD1 (5 bases). Trimming took 2 bases from V and 0 from J, leaving 11 bases between them. The CDR3 loop spans 15 amino acids. CDR1 and CDR2 (germline): SGHTA, FQGNSA. DNA of the CDR3: TGTGCCAGCAGCTTATATTCCAGGGTCTCCTACGAGCAGTACTTC. Translation: CASSLYSRVSYEQYF.

This clonotype was seen many times. The chain uses TRBV27 and TRBJ2-3; the D gene could be TRBD1 or TRBD2 (6 bases each). There are 17 residues in the CDR3. V was cut by 3 bases and J by 2 bases, with 18 bases left in between. Germline lookup yields CDR1 MNHEY and CDR2 SMNVEV (reference sequence). CDR3 sequence (DNA): TGTGCCAGCAGTTTTATGGTATGGGGGGCCGACACAGATACGCAGTATTTT. It translates to CASSFMVWGADTDTQYF.

Regarding this clonotype: This could be a read error, since a much larger clone is one nucleotide away. CDR3 sequence reads: CASSFYTGEPFF. The CDR3 nucleotides are TGTGCCAGCAGTTTTTATACCGGGGAGCCGTTTTTT. The chain combines TRBV12-3 or TRBV12-4 with TRBJ2-2; D is possibly TRBD2 (5 bases). This CDR3 has 12 amino acids.

This clonotype has ten or more counts. The V call is TRBV2, the J call TRBJ1-6; D gene ambiguous. The V end lost 6 bases, the J end lost 8 bases, and 5 bases lay between the germline ends. Germline loops: CDR1 SNHLY, CDR2 FYNNEI. CDR3 length: 11 amino acids. In DNA form, the CDR3 reads TGTGCCAGCAGGGTCGATTCACCCCTCCACTTT. Protein sequence: CASRVDSPLHF.

At least ten counts were recorded for this clonotype. The chain joins TRBV5-8 to TRBJ2-5; D may be TRBD2 (5 bases). V gave up 2 bases and J gave up 4 bases, with 9 bases separating them. Per germline, CDR1 SGHTS and CDR2 YDEGEE. The CDR3 runs 13 residues. The CDR3: CASSFETRETQYF. CDR3 bases: TGTGCCAGCAGCTTCGAAACTAGAGAGACCCAGTACTTC.

On this clonotype: The DNA is omitted, as the CDR3 cannot be located on it reliably, and the CDR3 follows TCRdb's listing. The CDR3 here is CASRATGKDGYTFGSGREKLFF. This chain connects TRBV5-4 to TRBJ1-4; TRBD1 is the table's D call and was not checked against the DNA. The CDR3 extends over 22 residues, inclusive of both ends. CDR1 and CDR2 (germline): SGHNT, YYREEE (reference sequence).

Concerning this clonotype: A read error is possible here, since a much larger clone lies one base away. This chain joins TRBV20-1 and TRBJ1-1; the D gene is possibly TRBD1 (6 bases). Germline CDR1 reads DFQATT; CDR2 reads SNEGSKA (reference sequence). CDR3 size: 14 residues. CDR3 sequence: CSAFLQGRNIEAFF. The CDR3 DNA is TGCAGTGCTTTTTTACAGGGTCGGAACATTGAAGCTTTCTTT.

This clonotype was counted ten times or more. The V and J genes are TRBV19 and TRBJ1-5; a weak D match, TRBD1 (6 bases). The V gene's germline CDR1 is LNHDA and CDR2 SQIVND (reference sequence). V was shortened by 0 bases and J by 2 bases, with 11 bases between the two germline ends. The CDR3 extends over 16 amino acids. DNA for the CDR3: TGTGCCAGTAGTATAGAGGGCAGGGGACGCAATCAGCCCCAGCATTTT. Encoded protein: CASSIEGRGRNQPQHF. Drawing the rest from reference TRBV19 and TRBJ1-5, the complete variable domain is DGGITQSPKYLFRKEGQNVTLSCEQNLNHDAMYWYRQDPGQGLRLIYYSQIVNDFQKGDIAEGYSVSREKKESFPLTVTSAQKNPTAFYLCASSIEGRGRNQPQHFGDGTRLSIL.

This clonotype was observed a few times. At one end the junction does not follow the germline gene, possibly because of a read error. The chain is built from TRBV5-6 and TRBJ2-3; 8 nucleotides agree with TRBD2. The CDR3 is 15 residues long. Germline V gene sequence: CDR1 SGHDT, CDR2 YYEEEE. The CDR3 reads CASGLLRGAADTQYF. CDR3 bases: TGTGCCAGCGGCTTGTTGCGGGGGGCCGCAGATACGCAGTATTTT.

The J gene is TRBJ2-3, the V gene TRBV4-1, with TRBD2 identical over 11 bases. V lost 1 base to trimming and J lost 1 base; unmatched junction nucleotides: 4. In germline, CDR1 is MGHRA, CDR2 YSYEKL. The CDR3 extends over 17 amino acids. The CDR3 here is CASSQALAGGRTDTQYF. DNA for the CDR3: TGCGCCAGCAGCCAAGCTCTAGCGGGGGGACGCACAGATACGCAGTATTTT.

For this clonotype: At one end, the junction sequence differs from germline, possibly due to a read error. The genes are TRBV4-2 and TRBJ2-1; 8 positions agree with TRBD2. Germline-derived CDR1 and CDR2 are LGHNA and YNFKEQ. The CDR3 covers 15 residues. CDR3 DNA sequence: TGTGCCGGCAGCCTGGGGGGAGCGGGGGACAATGAGCAGTTCTTT. Translation gives CAGSLGGAGDNEQFF.

This clonotype was recorded many times. The chain uses TRBV7-2 and TRBJ2-7; 8 bases align to TRBD2. The CDR3 has 15 amino acids. J lost 4 bases, V lost 1 base, and 6 bases had no gene match. The germline gives CDR1 SGHTA, CDR2 FQGNSA. The CDR3 coding sequence is TGTGCCAGCAGCTTAGGGGCCGGGGGGGCTTACGAGCAGTACTTC. This gives the protein CASSLGAGGAYEQYF.

This clonotype was seen at least ten times. The CDR3 DNA follows: TGTGCCAGCAGCTTATGGTGGGAGGGCCCCAGCTACGAGCAGTACTTC. Translation: CASSLWWEGPSYEQYF. The V and J genes are TRBV11-2 and TRBJ2-7, with 7 bases matching TRBD2. Losses at the gene ends were 2 bases for V and 3 bases for J; bases not matched to a gene: 10. Germline V gene data show CDR1 as SGHAT and CDR2 as FQNNGV. CDR3 size: 16 residues. Looking up the rest from reference TRBV11-2 and TRBJ2-7 gives the full variable domain: EAGVAQSPRYKIIEKRQSVAFWCNPISGHATLYWYQQILGQGPKLLIQFQNNGVVDDSQLPKDRFSAERLKGVDSTLKIQPAKLEDSAVYLCASSLWWEGPSYEQYFGPGTRLTVT.

The genes are TRBV11-3 and TRBJ2-2; possible D gene TRBD2, 7 bases. V was trimmed by 1 base and J by 0 bases, leaving 24 bases between them. The germline V gene has CDR1 SGHNT and CDR2 YENEEA. The CDR3 covers 21 residues. The DNA of the CDR3 is TGTGCCAGCAGCTTAGGGGGGGGGCGATCCGGCACTCCTTCGAACACCGGGGAGCTGTTTTTT. Translated: CASSLGGGRSGTPSNTGELFF.

This clonotype has just a few counts. The V and J genes are TRBV20-1 and TRBJ2-4; no reliable D call. V lost 0 bases to trimming and J lost 0 bases, with 12 bases between them. CDR1 is DFQATT, CDR2 SNEGSKA, per germline (reference sequence). The CDR3 totals 16 residues. In DNA form, the CDR3 reads TGCAGTGCTAGAGATCCCCCAGCCCTAGCCAAAAACATTCAGTACTTC. It encodes CSARDPPALAKNIQYF.

This clonotype occurred a few times. A much bigger clone sits one base away, suggesting this may be a read error. This chain joins TRBV5-4 and TRBJ2-5; D is unclear. The CDR3 length is 13 residues. Trimming removed 2 bases from V and 4 bases from J, with 9 bases in between. The germline V gene has CDR1 SGHNT and CDR2 YYREEE (reference sequence). The CDR3 reads CASSFETTETQYF. The CDR3 bases are TGTGCCAGCAGCTTCGAAACTACAGAGACCCAGTACTTC.

This clonotype occurred many times. This chain connects TRBV20-1 to TRBJ2-1; 8 nucleotides align to TRBD2. Germline-derived CDR1 and CDR2 are DFQATT and SNEGSKA (reference sequence). With 1 base clipped from V and 7 bases from J, the junction kept 12 bases outside the gene matches. This CDR3 comprises 16 residues. Written as DNA, the CDR3 is TGCAGTGCTAGAGTCAGCGGGAGACTCCTAGGGAATGAGCAGTTCTTC. Its protein is CSARVSGRLLGNEQFF.

At least ten counts were recorded for this clonotype. The J gene is TRBJ2-5, the V gene TRBV20-1; tentatively, D is TRBD1 (6 bases). V gave up 6 bases and J gave up 2 bases, with 19 bases separating them. The CDR3 length is 15 residues. Germline values: CDR1 DFQATT, CDR2 SNEGSKA (reference sequence). CDR3 bases: TGCAGTGCAGACTCCATCGGACAGATACAAGAGACCCAGTACTTC. Amino acid sequence: CSADSIGQIQETQYF.

Of note for this clonotype: A much larger clone lies one base from this, so it may be a read error. This CDR3 fails to terminate in the conserved phenylalanine or tryptophan, so it likely reflects a read error. This chain uses TRBV28 with TRBJ1-5, with 7 bases lining up with TRBD1. The V gene's germline CDR1 is MDHEN and CDR2 SYDVKM. The CDR3 is 14 amino acids. V lost 6 bases and J lost 7; bases outside the gene matches: 9. This CDR3 reads CASRRDREGQPQHL. DNA for the CDR3: TGTGCCAGCAGGCGAGACAGGGAGGGACAGCCCCAGCATCTT.

About this clonotype: Lacking the conserved final phenylalanine or tryptophan, this CDR3 likely reflects a read error. No DNA is shown, since the ends of the CDR3 on it are uncertain; the CDR3 is the one TCRdb lists. The chain links TRBV24-1 to TRBJ1-4; the D segment call TRBD1 is taken from the table without a DNA check. Termini included, the CDR3 measures 14 amino acids. Germline V gene data show CDR1 as KGHDR and CDR2 as SFDVKD. CDR3 sequence reads: CATIHRDRGPTRGC.

In this sample, this clonotype turned up many times. One end of the junction fails to match germline, which may point to a read error. V and J are TRBV7-7 and TRBJ2-5; D remains ambiguous. The CDR3 runs to 12 residues. CDR1 SSHAT and CDR2 FNYEAQ come from the germline V gene (reference sequence). CDR3 loop: CASSPLGETQYF. The CDR3 DNA reads TGTGCTAGCAGCCCCCTAGGGGAGACCCAGTACTTC.